The 8 T cell receptor beta chains below all came from one sample that was sequenced in a study of OX40 agonist ivuxolimab in advanced cancers. Receptors were amplified or captured by the immunoSEQ multiplex PCR assay. The table comes from immuneACCESS by way of TCRdb, which keeps in-frame sequences with V and J called. Part of the clones is missing from these tables; in studies checked, under half for an unresolved V gene and the rest for unknown reasons. This sample holds over 85,000 clones; about four fifths were observed only once. The ten largest clones add up to more than 1.4% of the sample. The input for sequencing was CD4+ or CD8+ T cells sorted from blood, taken in a trial of the OX40 agonist ivuxolimab. These receptors were obtained from an adult with an advanced solid tumor such as melanoma, head and neck, liver or kidney cancer.

This sequence joins TRBV28 and TRBJ2-5; tentative D call: TRBD1 (6 bases). Near its end, the DNA agrees better with TRBJ2-7, so the J call may be wrong. CDR3 length equals 14 residues. Germline V gene data show CDR1 as MDHEN and CDR2 as SYDVKM. The CDR3 sequence: CASLAGTTIYEQYF. The DNA for the CDR3 is TGTGCCAGCCTGGCCGGGACAACCATCTACGAGCAGTACTTC.

The rearrangement joins TRBV7-9 to TRBJ1-6; TRBD1 is a possible D gene (6 bases). CDR1 is SEHNR and CDR2 is FQNEAQ in the germline V gene (reference sequence). The CDR3 is 16 amino acids. Trimming stripped 1 base from V and 7 bases from J, with 14 bases between. Here the CDR3 DNA reads TGTGCCAGCAGCTTAGACGGGACAAGTGGAAATTCACCCCTCCACTTT. This encodes CASSLDGTSGNSPLHF.

This clone appeared a few times. The V and J genes are TRBV6-1 and TRBJ1-1; D unresolved. This CDR3 has 10 residues. The germline V gene encodes CDR1 MNHNS and CDR2 SASEGT. The ends were cut back, 7 bases at V and 10 bases at J, with 10 bases in the middle. The CDR3 coding sequence is TGTGCCAGCAATCTAGGACGAGCTTTCTTT. Its protein product is CASNLGRAFF.

The rearrangement uses TRBV9 and TRBJ1-6, with D unresolved. CDR3 length: 14 amino acids. Trimming removed 2 bases at V and 5 bases at J, with 8 bases between. Germline assignment: CDR1 SGDLS and CDR2 YYNGEE. The CDR3 bases are TGTGCCAGCAGCGTGGGTCCCGATAATTCACCCCTCCACTTT. Residues: CASSVGPDNSPLHF.

CDR3: CASSPLGRSTRQFF. Here the CDR3 DNA reads TGTGCCAGCAGCCCTCTCGGTAGAAGTACGAGGCAGTTCTTC. V gene TRBV7-9 combines with J gene TRBJ2-1; D not resolved. V lost 5 bases, J lost 12 bases, and 20 bases lay in between. There are 14 residues in the CDR3. CDR1 and CDR2 from the germline V gene are SEHNR and FQNEAQ (reference sequence). The full variable domain, rest sourced from reference TRBV7-9 and TRBJ2-1, is DTGVSQNPRHKITKRGQNVTFRCDPISEHNRLYWYRQTLGQGPEFLTYFQNEAQLEKSRLLSDRFSAERPKGSFSTLEIQRTEQGDSAMYLCASSPLGRSTRQFFGPGTRLTVL.

This rearrangement joins TRBV10-3 to TRBJ2-5; D gene unclear. V was cut by 4 bases and J by 0 bases, with 3 bases left in between. Germline V gene data show CDR1 as ENHRY and CDR2 as SYGVKD. The CDR3 runs to 12 residues. The CDR3 DNA follows: TGTGCCATCAGTGTGAACCAAGAGACCCAGTACTTC. This gives the protein CAISVNQETQYF.

V and J are TRBV5-5 and TRBJ2-3; 12 bases map to TRBD1. CDR3 length equals 17 residues. The trim removed 3 bases at V and 4 bases at J, leaving 9 bases unmatched. Germline-derived CDR1 and CDR2 are SGHKS and YYEKEE (reference sequence). The CDR3 DNA is TGTGCCAGCAGCTATTGGGGACAGGGGGCGCGGGCAGATACGCAGTATTTT. Residues: CASSYWGQGARADTQYF.

The chain recombines TRBV9 with TRBJ1-2; 7 nucleotides line up with TRBD1. The CDR3 is 14 residues long. Germline values: CDR1 SGDLS, CDR2 YYNGEE. The V segment lost 4 bases and the J segment 0 bases; nucleotides outside the gene matches: 3. CDR3 sequence: CASSRDRANYGYTF. CDR3 nucleotide sequence: TGTGCCAGCAGCCGGGACAGAGCTAACTATGGCTACACCTTC.